Following are 30 T cell receptor beta chains from one sample sequenced in a study of regulatory T cells in long-lasting Graves disease. The TCR beta library used iRepertoire HTBI primers with Arm-PCR amplification of CDR3. Using its own MiXCR run on the multiplex PCR reads, TCRdb lists one record per CDR3 protein. Of hundreds of thousands of distinct CDR3 sequences listed, around 20% are singletons. Noted time point: persistent/refractory GD, antithyroid drugs over 5 years with positive TRAb. After RNA was extracted from PBMCs, the TCR library was made from it. Here the sequenced sample was peripheral blood mononuclear cells (PBMCs), taken when the disease was refractory, from a patient treated with antithyroid drugs. These receptors all come from a female donor with Graves disease.

This clonotype appeared many times. The chain has TRBV20-1 and TRBJ2-7; 11 nucleotides align to TRBD2. Trimming removed 3 bases from V and 4 bases from J; junction bases left unmatched: 5. Germline loops: CDR1 DFQATT, CDR2 SNEGSKA (reference sequence). There are 14 residues in the CDR3. The CDR3 here is CSARTSGNRYEQYF. The CDR3 nucleotides read TGCAGTGCTAGGACTAGCGGGAACAGGTACGAGCAGTACTTC.

This rearrangement joins TRBV29-1 to TRBJ2-3; 11 nucleotides line up with TRBD1. The CDR3 totals 15 residues. V lost 4 bases, J lost 1 base, and 4 bases stayed unmatched. CDR1 and CDR2 (germline): SQVTM, ANQGSEA. The CDR3, as DNA: TGCAGCGTTGCCCGGACAGGGGGCGGCACAGATACGCAGTATTTT. It is translated as CSVARTGGGTDTQYF.

This clonotype was picked up a small number of times. The chain combines TRBV27 with TRBJ2-5, with a weak D call TRBD1 (5 bases). Germline values: CDR1 MNHEY, CDR2 SMNVEV (reference sequence). The germline V and J ends were trimmed by 0 bases and 3 bases, with 11 bases remaining between them. This CDR3 has 15 residues. The CDR3 protein is CASSLSTGAEETQYF. In DNA, the CDR3 is TGTGCCAGCAGTTTATCTACTGGGGCAGAAGAGACCCAGTACTTC.

About this clonotype itself: As the CDR3 is not closed by the conserved phenylalanine or tryptophan, this likely results from a read error. This sequence joins TRBV15 and TRBJ2-7; TRBD2 is a possible D gene (6 bases). Germline V gene lookup returns CDR1 LNHNV and CDR2 YYDKDF (reference sequence). The CDR3 loop spans 16 amino acids. V was shortened by 0 bases and J by 5 bases, with 17 bases between the two germline ends. The CDR3 sequence is CATSREGRDRRDEQYL. The DNA of the CDR3 is TGTGCCACCAGCAGAGAAGGGCGGGATAGGCGAGACGAGCAGTACCTC.

This clonotype was seen a few times. The chain couples TRBV6-5 to TRBJ2-1; 11 bases line up with TRBD2. With V trimmed by 0 bases and J by 1 base, 11 bases remained unmatched. Looked up from germline, CDR1 is MNHEY and CDR2 is SVGAGI. The CDR3 extends over 20 amino acids. CDR3 sequence: CASSYSFLAGGGASYNEQFF. CDR3 in DNA: TGTGCCAGCAGTTACTCGTTCCTAGCGGGGGGTGGAGCGTCCTACAATGAGCAGTTCTTC.

The gene calls are TRBV29-1 and TRBJ2-7, with 7 bases aligning to TRBD1. The CDR3 has 16 amino acids. Germline lookup yields CDR1 SQVTM and CDR2 ANQGSEA. Trimming removed 7 bases from V and 2 bases from J; junction bases left unmatched: 17. CDR3 protein: CSGLVNRGTTTYEQYF. The CDR3 region has the DNA TGCAGCGGATTGGTCAACAGGGGAACTACGACCTACGAGCAGTACTTC.

This clonotype was seen a few times. J is TRBJ2-2 and V is TRBV7-9; D is undetermined. The CDR3 spans 15 residues. Germline V lookup: CDR1 SEHNR, CDR2 FQNEAQ (reference sequence). The V end was cut by 1 base, the J end by 1 base, with 7 bases between. The CDR3 is CASSLVPENTGELFF. The CDR3 DNA reads as TGTGCCAGCAGCTTAGTCCCAGAGAACACCGGGGAGCTGTTTTTT.

This clonotype came up many times. The chain links TRBV28 to TRBJ1-1; D possibly corresponds to TRBD1 (6 bases). This CDR3 is built from 13 residues. Germline V lookup: CDR1 MDHEN, CDR2 SYDVKM. V was cut by 5 bases and J by 7 bases, with 14 bases left in between. The CDR3 spells CASSPGTLDEAFF. CDR3 sequence (DNA): TGTGCCAGCAGTCCCGGGACACTGGATGAAGCTTTCTTT.

In this sample, this clonotype turned up many times. V and J are TRBV27 and TRBJ1-5, with 7 bases that match TRBD1. J was trimmed by 2 bases and V by 5 bases; bases with no gene match: 6. Germline CDR1 reads MNHEY; CDR2 reads SMNVEV (reference sequence). The CDR3 has 15 amino acids. The CDR3 DNA is TGTGCCAGCAGTGCGACAGGGTGGGGCAATCAGCCCCAGCATTTT. It yields the protein CASSATGWGNQPQHF.

This clonotype was detected many times. The chain couples TRBV6-1 to TRBJ1-4, with 7 bases matching TRBD1. The CDR3 runs to 13 residues. V gave up 11 bases and J gave up 5 bases; unmatched junction bases: 8. In germline, CDR1 is MNHNS, CDR2 SASEGT. CDR3 DNA sequence: TGTGCCGGTTCCGGGACAGTGAATGAAAAACTGTTTTTT. Translating gives CAGSGTVNEKLFF.

The chain recombines TRBV10-3 with TRBJ2-2, with 9 nucleotides matching TRBD1. The CDR3 totals 15 residues. Looked up from germline, CDR1 is ENHRY and CDR2 is SYGVKD. J was trimmed by 4 bases and V by 11 bases; bases with no gene match: 11. CDR3 loop: CAYSRGQGLTGELFF. DNA of the CDR3: TGTGCCTATAGCCGGGGACAGGGCCTCACCGGGGAGCTGTTTTTT.

Many counts were recorded for this clonotype. V and J are TRBV6-1 and TRBJ1-1; D not resolved. The CDR3 extends over 12 amino acids. Germline CDR1 and CDR2: MNHNS and SASEGT. V gave up 4 bases and J gave up 8 bases, with 11 bases separating them. CDR3 nucleotides: TGTGCCAGCAGTGCCATGCTGGGAGAAGCTTTCTTT. The encoded protein is CASSAMLGEAFF.

This clonotype has at least ten counts. The chain employs TRBV11-1 and TRBJ2-7; D not resolved. Per germline, CDR1 SGHAT and CDR2 FQDESV (reference sequence). V was cut by 5 bases and J by 7 bases, with 9 bases left in between. The CDR3 is 11 residues long. The CDR3 loop is CASSHLREQYF. CDR3 nucleotide sequence: TGTGCCAGCAGCCACCTGAGGGAGCAGTACTTC.

This clonotype has just a few counts. V usage is TRBV5-1 and J usage is TRBJ2-7; D is uncertain. Germline loops: CDR1 SGHRS, CDR2 YFSETQ. V was clipped by 3 bases and J by 5 bases, with 15 bases between them. This CDR3 contains 14 residues. The CDR3 bases are TGCGCCAGCAGCTCACGGACGGGTTGGGACGAGCAGTACTTC. Translation: CASSSRTGWDEQYF.

This chain uses TRBV12-3 or TRBV12-4 with TRBJ2-3, with a possible D match to TRBD2 (6 bases). The CDR3 runs 16 residues. The V end was cut by 5 bases, the J end by 4 bases, with 19 bases between. Here the CDR3 DNA reads TGTGCCAGCAGTGACCTTAGGGGCCCTAGCGCAGATACGCAGTATTTT. This sequence encodes CASSDLRGPSADTQYF.

This clonotype has a handful of counts. This chain joins TRBV3-1 and TRBJ2-7; D gene unclear. The V and J ends lost 1 base and 7 bases respectively, with 14 bases between them. The CDR3 consists of 14 residues. CDR1 LGHDT and CDR2 YNNKEL come from the germline V gene (reference sequence). Here the CDR3 DNA reads TGTGCCAGCAGCCAAGCTATCACGGCTGTAGAGCAGTACTTC. Its protein is CASSQAITAVEQYF.

This clonotype was observed many times. The chain uses TRBV28 and TRBJ1-5; 8 nucleotides agree with TRBD1. V lost 7 bases to trimming and J lost 2 bases; unmatched junction nucleotides: 10. The germline CDR1 and CDR2 sequences are MDHEN and SYDVKM. The CDR3 extends over 16 amino acids. The CDR3 DNA reads as TGTGCCAGCACCCGGCGGACAGGGAACGGCAATCAGCCCCAGCATTTT. Its translation is CASTRRTGNGNQPQHF.

V and J are TRBV15 and TRBJ2-3; a weak D match, TRBD1 (6 bases). V lost 1 base and J lost 5, with 22 bases in between. The length of the CDR3 is 18 residues. Germline V lookup: CDR1 LNHNV, CDR2 YYDKDF (reference sequence). The CDR3 region is CATSRAPRQDHWGDTQYF. The CDR3 DNA reads as TGTGCCACCAGCAGAGCCCCTAGACAGGACCATTGGGGAGATACGCAGTATTTT.

This clonotype was counted between two and nine times. V and J are TRBV5-1 and TRBJ1-5; TRBD1 matches at 7 bases. CDR1 is SGHRS and CDR2 is YFSETQ in the germline V gene. J was trimmed by 0 bases and V by 3 bases; bases with no gene match: 3. The CDR3 runs to 15 residues. The CDR3, as DNA: TGCGCCAGCAGCTCTACAGGGGATAGCAATCAGCCCCAGCATTTT. This gives the protein CASSSTGDSNQPQHF.

The V call is TRBV13, the J call TRBJ2-7, with D hard to call. V was trimmed by 2 bases and J by 6 bases, leaving 8 bases between them. Germline lookup yields CDR1 PRHDT and CDR2 FYEKMQ (reference sequence). This CDR3 is 12 amino acids long. The CDR3 DNA sequence: TGTGCCAGCAGCTTATTGGGCTCCGAGCAGTACTTC. It translates to CASSLLGSEQYF.

This clonotype came up many times. This sequence joins TRBV20-1 and TRBJ1-6; the D is unclear. V was trimmed by 6 bases and J by 7 bases, leaving 22 bases between them. This CDR3 contains 16 residues. Germline CDR1 and CDR2: DFQATT and SNEGSKA (reference sequence). As DNA, the CDR3 is TGCAGTGCCCTTCAGGCGGGTTTGGCGGTCAATTCACCCCTCCACTTT. Its translation: CSALQAGLAVNSPLHF.

This chain links TRBV7-9 with TRBJ2-7, with a weak D call TRBD1 (6 bases). Germline loops: CDR1 SEHNR, CDR2 FQNEAQ (reference sequence). The CDR3 length is 15 residues. V was cut by 1 base and J by 3 bases, with 13 bases left in between. The CDR3 DNA reads TGTGCCAGCAGCTTAGGAGGGACAACGTACTACGAGCAGTACTTC. Amino acid sequence: CASSLGGTTYYEQYF. Full variable domain (outside the CDR3, taken from reference TRBV7-9 and TRBJ2-7): DTGVSQNPRHKITKRGQNVTFRCDPISEHNRLYWYRQTLGQGPEFLTYFQNEAQLEKSRLLSDRFSAERPKGSFSTLEIQRTEQGDSAMYLCASSLGGTTYYEQYFGPGTRLTVT.

This clonotype has at least ten counts. The DNA for the CDR3 is TGCAGTGGCCTCCGGGACCAACAGTACTTC. Its protein product is CSGLRDQQYF. The chain is built from TRBV20-1 and TRBJ2-7; tentatively, D is TRBD1 or TRBD2 (5 bases each). The CDR3 runs to 10 residues. V lost 7 bases, J lost 10 bases, and 14 bases lay in between. The germline V gene encodes CDR1 DFQATT and CDR2 SNEGSKA (reference sequence).

V gene TRBV27 combines with J gene TRBJ2-3; 8 nucleotides agree with TRBD2. This CDR3 contains 15 residues. CDR1 and CDR2 (germline): MNHEY, SMNVEV (reference sequence). The junction had 11 bases not matched to a gene; V was cut back by 4 bases and J by 8 bases. The CDR3 reads CASSSSLAGISTQYF. CDR3 nucleotide sequence: TGTGCCAGCAGTTCCTCTTTAGCGGGGATTAGTACGCAGTATTTT.

The V call is TRBV7-2, the J call TRBJ2-2; D uncertain. CDR3 length: 15 amino acids. Trimming removed 1 base from V and 0 bases from J, with 6 bases in between. Germline-derived CDR1 and CDR2 are SGHTA and FQGNSA. In nucleotides, the CDR3 is TGTGCCAGCAGCTTAGAGGACGCGAACACCGGGGAGCTGTTTTTT. It encodes CASSLEDANTGELFF.

J is TRBJ2-1 and V is TRBV6-1, with 7 bases identical to TRBD2. Losses at the gene ends were 10 bases for V and 4 bases for J; bases not matched to a gene: 10. This CDR3 contains 14 residues. CDR1 and CDR2 (germline): MNHNS, SASEGT. This chain's CDR3 is CATLGTTGYNEQFF. The DNA of the CDR3 is TGTGCCACTTTGGGGACTACCGGATACAATGAGCAGTTCTTC.

As for this clonotype: A much larger clone sits a single nucleotide away, making a read error possible. This sequence joins TRBV28 and TRBJ2-1; a weak D match, TRBD1 (6 bases). The V and J ends lost 5 bases and 10 bases respectively, with 27 bases between them. Germline assignment: CDR1 MDHEN and CDR2 SYDVKM. The CDR3 spans 17 residues. The DNA for the CDR3 is TGTGCCAGCAGTCCCGGAGGCGGGTCAGGGGTCTCCTACGAGCAGTTCTTC. This sequence encodes CASSPGGGSGVSYEQFF. The full variable domain, with the rest looked up from reference TRBV28 and TRBJ2-1, is DVKVTQSSRYLVKRTGEKVFLECVQDMDHENMFWYRQDPGLGLRLIYFSYDVKMKEKGDIPEGYSVSREKKERFSLILESASTNQTSMYLCASSPGGGSGVSYEQFFGPGTRLTVL.

This clonotype was seen at least ten times. The chain carries TRBV28 and TRBJ2-6; tentative D call: TRBD2 (6 bases). Germline CDR1 reads MDHEN; CDR2 reads SYDVKM. This CDR3 has 14 amino acids. Trimming shortened V by 5 bases and J by 3 bases, and 8 bases separated the two germline ends. The CDR3: CASSVGGGANVLTF. The CDR3 nucleotides read TGTGCCAGCAGTGTCGGGGGTGGGGCCAACGTCCTGACTTTC.

This clonotype was picked up many times. This chain connects TRBV27 to TRBJ2-5; 7 bases line up with TRBD1. The CDR3 sequence is 15 residues long. V lost 8 bases, J lost 1 base, and 10 bases stayed unmatched. Germline CDR1 is MNHEY and CDR2 is SMNVEV (reference sequence). CDR3 sequence: CASGSGQLSQETQYF. The CDR3 bases are TGTGCCAGCGGCTCGGGACAGCTATCCCAAGAGACCCAGTACTTC.

At least ten counts were recorded for this clonotype. The chain uses TRBV15 and TRBJ2-7; TRBD2 is a possible D gene (6 bases). V lost 1 base, J lost 3 bases, and 10 bases lay in between. CDR1 and CDR2 from the germline V gene are LNHNV and YYDKDF (reference sequence). The CDR3 is made up of 14 amino acids. CDR3 sequence: CATSRGPGDYEQYF. The CDR3 nucleotides read TGTGCCACCAGCAGAGGGCCGGGAGACTACGAGCAGTACTTC.